This entry lists 32 T cell receptor beta chains sequenced from one sample in a study of OX40 agonist ivuxolimab in advanced cancers. Generated by immunoSEQ multiplex PCR, the TCRdb table keeps only in-frame clones and is missing some. This sample yields approximately 70,000 clones, of which about 90% are seen a single time; about 2.2% belongs to the top ten. The specimen was CD4+ or CD8+ T cells sorted from blood, collected in a trial of the OX40 agonist ivuxolimab. The receptors here all came from an adult with an advanced solid tumor such as melanoma, head and neck, liver or kidney cancer.

V usage is TRBV11-2 and J usage is TRBJ1-1, with 12 bases that match TRBD1. This CDR3 spans 18 amino acids. CDR1 and CDR2 from the germline V gene are SGHAT and FQNNGV. Trimming took 3 bases from V and 2 from J; bases not matched to a gene: 10. CDR3 bases: TGTGCCAGCAGCTTCCGTGGAGGGACAGGGGGCGTTAACACTGAAGCTTTCTTT. Its translation is CASSFRGGTGGVNTEAFF.

V gene TRBV6-5 combines with J gene TRBJ1-1; D remains unclear. Germline loops: CDR1 MNHEY, CDR2 SVGAGI. This CDR3 has 14 amino acids. The V and J ends lost 6 bases and 1 base respectively, with 12 bases between them. The CDR3 sequence: CASRKRRENTEAFF. The DNA of the CDR3 is TGTGCCAGCAGAAAGCGGCGGGAGAACACTGAAGCTTTCTTT.

The chain has TRBV6-1 and TRBJ1-5; TRBD1 is a possible D gene (5 bases). Germline V gives CDR1 MNHNS, CDR2 SASEGT. Trimming stripped 6 bases from V and 6 bases from J, with 15 bases between. The CDR3 covers 14 residues. CDR3 in DNA: TGTGCCAGCAGGAGGGCTTCGAGGGGTCAGCCCCAGCATTTT. Residues: CASRRASRGQPQHF.

Concerning this clone: The CDR3 end shows no conserved phenylalanine or tryptophan, and so a read error is likely. This sequence joins TRBV19 and TRBJ1-2; TRBD1 is a possible D gene (5 bases). CDR1 is LNHDA and CDR2 is SQIVND in the germline V gene (reference sequence). Trimming removed 0 bases from V and 4 bases from J, with 9 bases in between. The CDR3 spans 14 residues. The CDR3, as DNA: TGTGCCAGTAGTATAGAAGCAGGGCGCTATGGCTACACCCTC. Protein product: CASSIEAGRYGYTL.

The V gene is TRBV9, the J gene TRBJ2-3; D unresolved. Germline assignment: CDR1 SGDLS and CDR2 YYNGEE. V was pared by 0 bases and J by 6 bases, with 11 bases between. This CDR3 is built from 14 residues. CDR3 DNA sequence: TGTGCCAGCAGCGTAGAATCCGCAGCGGATACGCAGTATTTT. This gives the protein CASSVESAADTQYF.

This clone was observed a single time. This rearrangement joins TRBV6-5 to TRBJ1-3; D call uncertain. Trimming pared 0 bases from V and 0 bases from J, leaving 9 bases between. The germline V gene has CDR1 MNHEY and CDR2 SVGAGI. The CDR3 runs to 16 residues. The CDR3 nucleotides are TGTGCCAGCAGTTACTCGAGGAGGAGCTCTGGAAACACCATATATTTT. It encodes CASSYSRRSSGNTIYF.

Points on this clone: Within the sample, other DNA sequences also encode this same CDR3. The chain has TRBV5-4 and TRBJ2-7, with D perhaps matching TRBD1 or TRBD2 (6 bases each). V was pared by 2 bases and J by 3 bases, with 12 bases between. The CDR3 contains 14 residues. The germline CDR1 and CDR2 sequences are SGHNT and YYREEE (reference sequence). The chain's CDR3 is CASSLGGRSYEQYF. In nucleotides, the CDR3 is TGTGCCAGCAGCTTAGGGGGGCGGAGCTACGAGCAGTACTTC.

This chain connects TRBV18 to TRBJ1-2, with TRBD1 matching 8 bases. The V gene's germline CDR1 is KGHSH and CDR2 LQKENI. V lost 3 bases to trimming and J lost 4 bases; unmatched junction nucleotides: 7. The CDR3 has 15 amino acids. The CDR3 region is CASSPTGDLGYGYTF. As DNA, the CDR3 is TGTGCCAGCTCACCGACAGGGGATTTGGGCTATGGCTACACCTTC.

The chain couples TRBV10-3 to TRBJ2-7; D call uncertain. CDR3 length: 14 residues. V was shortened by 5 bases and J by 0 bases, with 11 bases between the two germline ends. In germline, CDR1 is ENHRY, CDR2 SYGVKD. For the CDR3, the DNA is TGTGCCATCAGTAAACCGACGGACTCCTACGAGCAGTACTTC. This sequence encodes CAISKPTDSYEQYF.

The rearrangement links TRBV4-2 to TRBJ2-7; D possibly corresponds to TRBD2 (6 bases). This CDR3 contains 15 residues. Between the trimmed V and J ends, which lost 4 bases and 0 bases, there was a span of 13 bases. Germline V gene lookup returns CDR1 LGHNA and CDR2 YNFKEQ. The CDR3 reads CASSPKEGPSYEQYF. DNA of the CDR3: TGTGCCAGCAGCCCCAAGGAGGGGCCCTCCTACGAGCAGTACTTC.

The chain has TRBV2 and TRBJ2-2; D not certain. Germline assignment: CDR1 SNHLY and CDR2 FYNNEI. Deletions cut 5 bases from V and 6 bases from J, with 7 bases between. The length of the CDR3 is 12 residues. CDR3 in DNA: TGTGCCAGCAGTCCGCTACCCGGGGAGCTGTTTTTT. Its translation: CASSPLPGELFF.

V and J are TRBV11-3 and TRBJ2-3; TRBD2 matches at 15 bases. Germline values: CDR1 SGHNT, CDR2 YENEEA. After removal of 5 bases from V and 5 bases from J, the junction contained 8 bases not matched to a gene. The CDR3 contains 17 residues. DNA for the CDR3: TGTGCCAGCAGCCTCGGACTAGCGGGGGGGAGTATAGATACGCAGTATTTT. The encoded protein is CASSLGLAGGSIDTQYF.

The rearrangement uses TRBV19 and TRBJ2-3; 12 nucleotides align to TRBD2. Germline V gives CDR1 LNHDA, CDR2 SQIVND (reference sequence). Trimming took 5 bases from V and 0 from J; bases not matched to a gene: 9. There are 18 residues in the CDR3. The CDR3 DNA sequence: TGTGCCAGTAGTGGCGGACTAGCGGGGACGCCTAGCACAGATACGCAGTATTTT. Protein product: CASSGGLAGTPSTDTQYF. The full variable domain, its missing parts supplied by reference TRBV19 and TRBJ2-3, is DGGITQSPKYLFRKEGQNVTLSCEQNLNHDAMYWYRQDPGQGLRLIYYSQIVNDFQKGDIAEGYSVSREKKESFPLTVTSAQKNPTAFYLCASSGGLAGTPSTDTQYFGPGTRLTVL.

The chain combines TRBV11-2 with TRBJ2-5; D perhaps matches TRBD1 (7 bases). The CDR3 extends over 15 amino acids. Trimming cost V 5 bases and J 3 bases, with 16 bases left between them. The germline V gene has CDR1 SGHAT and CDR2 FQNNGV. The CDR3 DNA is TGTGCCAGCAGCCCAGGGGGGCTAGCAGAAGAGACCCAGTACTTC. This encodes CASSPGGLAEETQYF.

The rearrangement uses TRBV2 and TRBJ1-1, with TRBD1 matching over 8 bases. V was pared by 6 bases and J by 3 bases, with 6 bases of the junction left unmatched. Per the germline V gene, CDR1 is SNHLY and CDR2 is FYNNEI. The CDR3 length is 14 residues. The DNA of the CDR3 is TGTGCCAGCAGCCAGGGGGCGCTGGACACTGAAGCTTTCTTT. It translates to CASSQGALDTEAFF.

V and J are TRBV7-2 and TRBJ1-2, with D perhaps TRBD1 (5 bases). The CDR3 spans 15 residues. Germline CDR1 is SGHTA and CDR2 is FQGNSA. V shed 6 bases and J shed 0 bases, with 14 bases lying between them. CDR3 sequence: CASRTGYLANYGYTF. The CDR3 DNA is TGTGCCAGCAGAACAGGATACTTAGCTAACTATGGCTACACCTTC.

V gene TRBV6-6 combines with J gene TRBJ1-2; D gene unclear. V was pared by 10 bases and J by 0 bases, with 12 bases between. The CDR3 is made up of 13 amino acids. From germline, CDR1 is MNHNY and CDR2 SVGAGI (reference sequence). The CDR3 spells CATSQPPNYGYTF. The DNA for the CDR3 is TGTGCCACCTCGCAGCCTCCTAACTATGGCTACACCTTC.

The V and J genes are TRBV25-1 and TRBJ1-5; D is possibly TRBD1 (6 bases). The ends were cut back, 4 bases at V and 5 bases at J, with 9 bases in the middle. Germline V gene data show CDR1 as MGHDK and CDR2 as SYGVNS. The CDR3 consists of 13 residues. The CDR3 DNA reads as TGTGCCAGCAGTGGGGGGCCACATCAGCCCCAGCATTTT. Translation gives CASSGGPHQPQHF.

The chain has TRBV10-3 and TRBJ2-7, with 10 bases matching TRBD1. Germline CDR1 and CDR2: ENHRY and SYGVKD. V lost 6 bases and J lost 7; bases outside the gene matches: 9. CDR3 size: 14 residues. CDR3 amino acids: CAISEGQGVYEQYF. In DNA form, the CDR3 reads TGTGCCATCAGCGAAGGACAGGGGGTGTATGAGCAGTACTTC.

The chain links TRBV7-6 to TRBJ2-2; D is unclear. Germline V gene lookup returns CDR1 SGHVS and CDR2 FNYEAQ. The V end was cut by 5 bases, the J end by 0 bases, with 10 bases between. This CDR3 has 15 residues. CDR3 nucleotide sequence: TGTGCCAGCAGCCCCTTTTCCGCGAACACCGGGGAGCTGTTTTTT. This translates into CASSPFSANTGELFF.

The V and J genes are TRBV19 and TRBJ2-1; a possible D gene is TRBD2 (7 bases). The CDR3 extends over 15 amino acids. Trimming cost V 9 bases and J 2 bases, with 17 bases left between them. CDR1 and CDR2 from the germline V gene are LNHDA and SQIVND (reference sequence). The CDR3 loop is CARPGGEVAYNEQFF. CDR3 coding DNA: TGTGCCAGACCGGGGGGCGAAGTAGCCTACAATGAGCAGTTCTTC.

This chain connects TRBV5-4 to TRBJ2-1; 12 bases agree with TRBD2. V was clipped by 1 base and J by 8 bases; unmatched bases: 7. This CDR3 has 16 amino acids. Germline CDR1 SGHNT, CDR2 YYREEE (reference sequence). In DNA form, the CDR3 reads TGTGCCAGCAGCTTGACCGGGACTAGCGGGTGGGATGAGCAGTTCTTC. Translating gives CASSLTGTSGWDEQFF.

The chain recombines TRBV9 with TRBJ1-4; no clear D gene. V was clipped by 3 bases and J by 0 bases, with 6 bases between them. This CDR3 comprises 14 residues. Germline V gene sequence: CDR1 SGDLS, CDR2 YYNGEE. CDR3 amino acids: CASSGDATNEKLFF. The CDR3, as DNA: TGTGCCAGCAGCGGCGATGCAACTAATGAAAAACTGTTTTTT.

This clone was counted a single time. V and J are TRBV7-2 and TRBJ1-1; D is unresolved. The CDR3 is 14 amino acids. Germline V gene sequence: CDR1 SGHTA, CDR2 FQGNSA. The germline V and J ends were trimmed by 1 base and 0 bases, with 6 bases remaining between them. CDR3 in DNA: TGTGCCAGCAGCTTAGGGCAGGTGAACACTGAAGCTTTCTTT. It encodes CASSLGQVNTEAFF.

This rearrangement joins TRBV4-1 to TRBJ2-3; TRBD2 matches at 15 bases. This CDR3 spans 18 amino acids. Germline V CDR1 and CDR2: MGHRA, YSYEKL. The V and J ends lost 2 bases and 4 bases, in that order; junction bases with no gene match: 7. The CDR3 coding sequence is TGCGCCAGCAGCCAATTTGGACTAGCGGGAGGGCCGGCAGATACGCAGTATTTT. Amino acid sequence: CASSQFGLAGGPADTQYF.

The chain combines TRBV7-2 with TRBJ1-2; TRBD1 might be the D (6 bases). The germline CDR1 and CDR2 sequences are SGHTA and FQGNSA. The CDR3 is made up of 14 amino acids. V dropped 5 bases and J dropped 2 bases, with 12 bases sitting between them. The CDR3 loop is CASSPEGVNYGYTF. The CDR3 DNA reads as TGTGCCAGCAGCCCGGAGGGGGTGAACTATGGCTACACCTTC.

The genes are TRBV7-2 and TRBJ1-1, with a tentative D call TRBD1 (6 bases). The CDR3 has 16 amino acids. Looked up from germline, CDR1 is SGHTA and CDR2 is FQGNSA. The V gene lost 5 bases and the J gene lost 4 bases, with 20 bases spanning the gap. CDR3 sequence (DNA): TGTGCCAGCAGCCAAACCATCCACCGAGGGGGCACTGAAGCTTTCTTT. It codes for CASSQTIHRGGTEAFF.

The chain recombines TRBV7-6 with TRBJ2-1; a weak D match, TRBD2 (6 bases). Per germline, CDR1 SGHVS and CDR2 FNYEAQ. The CDR3 runs 16 residues. The V end was cut by 5 bases, the J end by 10 bases, with 24 bases between. CDR3: CASSPQSGADPREQFF. The CDR3 nucleotides read TGTGCCAGCAGCCCCCAATCGGGAGCGGACCCACGGGAGCAGTTCTTC.

The CDR3 region is CASSQSENTGELFF. CDR3 in DNA: TGTGCCAGTAGTCAGTCCGAGAACACCGGGGAGCTGTTTTTT. The V and J genes are TRBV19 and TRBJ2-2, with D hard to call. The CDR3 is made up of 14 amino acids. CDR1 and CDR2 from the germline V gene are LNHDA and SQIVND (reference sequence). V shed 5 bases and J shed 1 base, with 8 bases lying between them.

This chain connects TRBV4-2 to TRBJ1-6, with D possibly matching TRBD1 (5 bases). Per the germline V gene, CDR1 is LGHNA and CDR2 is YNFKEQ. Trimming cost V 5 bases and J 7 bases, with 12 bases left between them. The CDR3 length is 14 residues. The CDR3 region is CASSSAGDNSPLHF. The DNA of the CDR3 is TGTGCCAGCAGCTCAGCGGGGGACAATTCACCCCTCCACTTT.

V and J are TRBV11-3 and TRBJ2-1; D is perhaps TRBD1 or TRBD2 (5 bases each). Germline V CDR1 and CDR2: SGHNT, YENEEA. The V end lost 1 base, the J end lost 15 bases, and 13 bases lay between the germline ends. The CDR3 runs to 12 residues. The CDR3 protein is CASSLVSGRPFF. DNA for the CDR3: TGTGCCAGCAGCTTAGTTTCGGGACGCCCGTTCTTC. Looking up the rest from reference TRBV11-3 and TRBJ2-1 gives the full variable domain: EAGVVQSPRYKIIEKKQPVAFWCNPISGHNTLYWYLQNLGQGPELLIRYENEEAVDDSQLPKDRFSAERLKGVDSTLKIQPAELGDSAVYLCASSLVSGRPFFGPGTRLTVL.

This sequence joins TRBV11-3 and TRBJ2-5; D possibly uses TRBD1 or TRBD2 (5 bases each). The germline V gene encodes CDR1 SGHNT and CDR2 YENEEA. Trimming took 8 bases from V and 2 from J, leaving 21 bases between them. CDR3 length equals 16 residues. Here the CDR3 DNA reads TGTGCCAGCTCCCTGGGGGTGGTAGCGAGTCAAGAGACCCAGTACTTC. Protein: CASSLGVVASQETQYF.